The 29 T cell receptor beta chains below all came from one sample that was sequenced in a study of blood T cell repertoires in COVID-19. Clones were read by immunoSEQ multiplex PCR, and TCRdb kept only the in-frame ones, dropping some. The table records 9,500 to 12,000 clones, roughly 87% of them present only once. Sequencing was carried out using peripheral blood. Receptors originate from a man aged 30 to 45 with active or convalescent COVID-19.

The chain has TRBV4-2 and TRBJ1-4, with TRBD1 matching over 8 bases. J lost 1 base, V lost 6 bases, and 4 bases had no gene match. Germline-derived CDR1 and CDR2 are LGHNA and YNFKEQ. The CDR3 sequence is 15 residues long. CDR3 nucleotide sequence: TGTGCCAGCAGGAACGGACAGGGAACTAATGAAAAACTGTTTTTT. Residues: CASRNGQGTNEKLFF.

This clone was detected a few times. The J gene is TRBJ2-7, the V gene TRBV6-2 or TRBV6-3; 10 nucleotides line up with TRBD2. Germline loops: CDR1 MNHEY, CDR2 SVGEGT. This CDR3 has 15 amino acids. Trimming cost V 2 bases and J 3 bases; bases outside gene matches: 4. The CDR3: CASSYSGLADYEQYV. In DNA, the CDR3 is TGTGCCAGCAGTTACAGCGGACTAGCGGACTACGAGCAGTACGTC.

The rearrangement links TRBV5-6 to TRBJ2-5, with 7 bases identical to TRBD1. The germline gives CDR1 SGHDT, CDR2 YYEEEE. The V and J ends lost 3 bases and 4 bases, in that order; junction bases with no gene match: 9. The CDR3 runs to 15 residues. CDR3 region: CASSSATGLPETQYF. The CDR3 nucleotides are TGTGCCAGCAGCTCGGCGACAGGGCTACCAGAGACCCAGTACTTC.

The chain recombines TRBV6-6 with TRBJ1-1; possibly TRBD1 for D (6 bases). The ends were cut back, 2 bases at V and 4 bases at J, with 14 bases in the middle. The CDR3 runs to 15 residues. Per germline, CDR1 MNHNY and CDR2 SVGAGI (reference sequence). This CDR3 is CASSYTGRVGTEAFF. The DNA for the CDR3 is TGTGCCAGCAGTTACACAGGGAGAGTGGGCACTGAAGCTTTCTTT.

This clone was picked up one time. Mismatch with germline at one junction end may stem from a read error. The CDR3 nucleotides read TGCGCCCGCAGCGCCGAGGGGGGGTTTGTCGCAGATACGCAGTATTTT. Its protein is CARSAEGGFVADTQYF. The rearrangement joins TRBV5-1 to TRBJ2-3; D is possibly TRBD2 (7 bases). The CDR3 runs 16 residues. Germline CDR1 and CDR2: SGHRS and YFSETQ.

This clone showed up just once. The CDR3 protein is CATSEKGEYSNQPQHF. The CDR3 region has the DNA TGTGCCACCAGTGAGAAGGGGGAGTATAGCAATCAGCCCCAGCATTTT. V and J are TRBV24-1 and TRBJ1-5; the D gene is possibly TRBD1 (6 bases). This CDR3 spans 16 amino acids. V lost 4 bases and J 0 bases, leaving 12 bases between the germline ends. Germline assignment: CDR1 KGHDR and CDR2 SFDVKD.

J is TRBJ1-6 and V is TRBV24-1; perhaps TRBD1 as D (6 bases). Germline CDR1 KGHDR, CDR2 SFDVKD. Trimming stripped 0 bases from V and 5 bases from J, with 16 bases between. CDR3 length: 18 amino acids. The CDR3 DNA is TGTGCCACCAGTGATTTGCGGGGGAGGGGGGAAAATAATTCACCCCTCCACTTT. This sequence encodes CATSDLRGRGENNSPLHF.

The V and J genes are TRBV19 and TRBJ2-5; D might be TRBD2 (5 bases). V lost 5 bases to trimming and J lost 5 bases, with 15 bases between them. Germline V gives CDR1 LNHDA, CDR2 SQIVND (reference sequence). CDR3 length: 14 residues. Here the CDR3 reads CASSEVPGLETQYF. DNA of the CDR3: TGTGCCAGTAGTGAGGTCCCGGGGTTGGAGACCCAGTACTTC.

CDR3 DNA sequence: TGTGCCAGCTCACCACCCACAGGGCAAACGGATGGCTACACCTTC. Translated: CASSPPTGQTDGYTF. This chain joins TRBV18 and TRBJ1-2; D is possibly TRBD1 (6 bases). Trimming left V 0 bases short and J 6 bases short, with 14 bases between. From germline, CDR1 is KGHSH and CDR2 LQKENI. The CDR3 totals 15 residues.

The chain links TRBV10-3 to TRBJ2-1, with 8 bases aligning to TRBD2. Unmatched junction bases numbered 6, after V lost 8 bases and J lost 3 bases. Germline CDR1 ENHRY, CDR2 SYGVKD. This CDR3 is built from 14 residues. The CDR3 sequence is CAIRERGIYNEQFF. The CDR3 region has the DNA TGTGCCATCCGAGAGCGGGGGATCTACAATGAGCAGTTCTTC.

The sample holds one count of this clone. The chain employs TRBV7-8 and TRBJ1-6; the match to TRBD1 covers 11 bases. The germline gives CDR1 SGHVS, CDR2 FQNEAQ. The CDR3 spans 15 residues. J lost 9 bases, V lost 5 bases, and 6 bases had no gene match. In DNA, the CDR3 is TGTGCCAGCAGCGCCGGACAGGGGGCCAGTTCACCCCTCCACTTT. Its translation is CASSAGQGASSPLHF.

The genes are TRBV5-6 and TRBJ1-1; weak D call: TRBD1 (6 bases). The germline V and J ends were trimmed by 2 bases and 6 bases, with 17 bases remaining between them. Germline lookup yields CDR1 SGHDT and CDR2 YYEEEE. The length of the CDR3 is 15 residues. CDR3 residues: CASSLTRQAGAEAFF. In nucleotides, the CDR3 is TGTGCCAGCAGCTTAACTCGACAGGCGGGGGCTGAAGCTTTCTTT.

This chain joins TRBV9 and TRBJ2-2; D is possibly TRBD2 (5 bases). The V and J ends lost 1 base and 6 bases respectively, with 16 bases between them. This CDR3 comprises 16 residues. Germline CDR1 and CDR2: SGDLS and YYNGEE. The CDR3 sequence: CASSVSGARVAGELFF. The CDR3 DNA sequence: TGTGCCAGCAGCGTATCCGGCGCGAGGGTGGCCGGGGAGCTGTTTTTT.

The chain joins TRBV9 to TRBJ2-3, with TRBD1 matching 7 bases. V was clipped by 3 bases and J by 0 bases; unmatched bases: 7. The CDR3 totals 16 residues. CDR1 is SGDLS, CDR2 YYNGEE, per germline. CDR3 nucleotides: TGTGCCAGCAGCGCCGGGACAGCTCCTAGCACAGATACGCAGTATTTT. Encoded protein: CASSAGTAPSTDTQYF.

The DNA for the CDR3 is TGTGCCAGCAGCGCCCGGGGTGGGTGGAACGGGGAGCTGTTTTTT. Its protein is CASSARGGWNGELFF. J is TRBJ2-2 and V is TRBV9; maybe TRBD2 (5 bases). The CDR3 loop spans 15 amino acids. Trimming pared 3 bases from V and 7 bases from J, leaving 16 bases between. Germline-derived CDR1 and CDR2 are SGDLS and YYNGEE. Based on the CDR3 plus reference TRBV9 and TRBJ2-2, the full variable domain is DSGVTQTPKHLITATGQRVTLRCSPRSGDLSVYWYQQSLDQGLQFLIQYYNGEERAKGNILERFSAQQFPDLHSELNLSSLELGDSALYFCASSARGGWNGELFFGEGSRLTVL.

The chain recombines TRBV24-1 with TRBJ2-1; 10 positions agree with TRBD1. The CDR3 length is 16 residues. V lost 2 bases to trimming and J lost 6 bases; unmatched junction nucleotides: 6. Looked up from germline, CDR1 is KGHDR and CDR2 is SFDVKD. The CDR3 loop reads CATSDWGQGRRNEQFF. The CDR3 nucleotides are TGTGCCACCAGTGATTGGGGACAGGGGCGCCGCAATGAGCAGTTCTTC.

V and J are TRBV21-1 and TRBJ2-5; no DNA check was done on the table's D call, TRBD2. TRBV21-1 is given as a pseudogene. This CDR3 has 19 amino acids. Here the CDR3 DNA reads TGTGCCAGCAGCAAAAAGTCGACTAGCGGGGGGCCGTACCAAGAGACCCAGTACTTC. It yields the protein CASSKKSTSGGPYQETQYF.

V and J are TRBV2 and TRBJ2-2; D may be TRBD1 (6 bases). Per the germline V gene, CDR1 is SNHLY and CDR2 is FYNNEI. CDR3 length equals 15 residues. The V gene lost 5 bases and the J gene lost 2 bases, with 12 bases spanning the gap. The CDR3 DNA follows: TGTGCCAGCAGTTTCGACAGGTTTAACACCGGGGAGCTGTTTTTT. It codes for CASSFDRFNTGELFF.

The rearrangement uses TRBV4-1 and TRBJ2-7; the D gene is possibly TRBD1 (5 bases). V was cut by 1 base and J by 4 bases, with 8 bases left in between. From germline, CDR1 is MGHRA and CDR2 YSYEKL. The CDR3 extends over 13 amino acids. The DNA of the CDR3 is TGCGCCAGCAGCCAAGCTCAGGGATACGAGCAGTACGTC. Its protein product is CASSQAQGYEQYV.

This clone has a handful of counts. The J gene is TRBJ2-3, the V gene TRBV7-3; D remains unclear. The CDR3 contains 14 residues. Trimming removed 5 bases from V and 0 bases from J, with 9 bases in between. Germline CDR1 is SGHTA and CDR2 is FQGTGA. The DNA of the CDR3 is TGTGCCAGCAGCCCCGGGTTGAGCACAGATACGCAGTATTTT. Its translation: CASSPGLSTDTQYF. Drawing the rest from reference TRBV7-3 and TRBJ2-3, the complete variable domain is GAGVSQTPSNKVTEKGKYVELRCDPISGHTALYWYRQSLGQGPEFLIYFQGTGAADDSGLPNDRFFAVRPEGSVSTLKIQRTERGDSAVYLCASSPGLSTDTQYFGPGTRLTVL.

The chain joins TRBV7-9 to TRBJ2-7; perhaps TRBD1 as D (6 bases). CDR3 size: 13 residues. The ends were cut back, 5 bases at V and 4 bases at J, with 12 bases in the middle. From germline, CDR1 is SEHNR and CDR2 FQNEAQ (reference sequence). The DNA for the CDR3 is TGTGCCAGCAGCCCAGGGGCTGGTTACGAGCAGTACGTC. Amino acid sequence: CASSPGAGYEQYV.

This clone was recorded once. This sequence joins TRBV2 and TRBJ2-5, with 7 bases that match TRBD1. Per germline, CDR1 SNHLY and CDR2 FYNNEI. The CDR3 sequence is 16 residues long. V trimming: 2 bases; J trimming: 2 bases; junction bases outside the gene matches: 8. CDR3 protein: CASSELLGTDQETQYF. CDR3 nucleotides: TGTGCCAGCAGTGAATTGCTGGGGACAGATCAAGAGACCCAGTACTTC.

The chain combines TRBV3-1 (or the pseudogene TRBV3-2) with TRBJ2-2; 8 positions agree with TRBD1. Germline loops: CDR1 LGHDT, CDR2 YNNKEL (reference sequence). V trimming: 1 base; J trimming: 4 bases; junction bases outside the gene matches: 11. The CDR3 is 18 amino acids. Here the CDR3 DNA reads TGTGCCAGCAGCCAAGCCGGGACAGGTTATAGGGGCACCGGGGAGCTGTTTTTT. It specifies CASSQAGTGYRGTGELFF.

The CDR3, as DNA: TGTGCCAGCACCACTGGGCAGGGAGGCTATGGCTACACCTTC. The encoded protein is CASTTGQGGYGYTF. The V gene is TRBV5-8, the J gene TRBJ1-2; D may be TRBD1 (5 bases). Germline V gene sequence: CDR1 SGHTS, CDR2 YDEGEE. The V and J ends lost 6 bases and 4 bases respectively, with 16 bases between them. CDR3 length: 14 amino acids.

The chain's CDR3 is CASSPQGRDGYTF. In DNA, the CDR3 is TGTGCCAGCAGCCCACAGGGGCGGGATGGCTACACCTTC. The V call is TRBV7-9, the J call TRBJ1-2, with 7 bases aligning to TRBD1. With V trimmed by 5 bases and J by 6 bases, 6 bases remained unmatched. CDR3 length: 13 residues. CDR1 is SEHNR, CDR2 FQNEAQ, per germline (reference sequence).

The chain recombines TRBV6-2 or TRBV6-3 with TRBJ2-7; TRBD1 aligns across 10 bases. The V gene end was trimmed by 6 bases and the J gene end by 2 bases; junction bases not matched to a gene: 7. CDR3 length equals 15 residues. Germline V gene sequence: CDR1 MNHEY, CDR2 SVGEGT. In DNA, the CDR3 is TGTGCCAGCAGCCCGGGGACAGGGGTGACCTACGAGCAGTACGTC. Translating gives CASSPGTGVTYEQYV.

The DNA for the CDR3 is TGTGCCAGCAGCGCAGCCGGGACTAGCGGGGCCTACGAGCAGTACTTC. This encodes CASSAAGTSGAYEQYF. V is TRBV13 and J is TRBJ2-7; 13 positions match TRBD2. The CDR3 consists of 16 residues. Germline trimming cut 5 bases from V and 2 bases from J; bases unmatched to any gene: 6. Looked up from germline, CDR1 is PRHDT and CDR2 is FYEKMQ (reference sequence).

The rearrangement links TRBV6-1 to TRBJ1-2; the match to TRBD1 covers 8 bases. Losses at the gene ends were 0 bases for V and 9 bases for J; bases not matched to a gene: 6. CDR1 and CDR2 from the germline V gene are MNHNS and SASEGT. The CDR3 is made up of 14 amino acids. The CDR3 is CASSEAPGQGRYTF. As DNA, the CDR3 is TGTGCCAGCAGTGAAGCACCTGGACAGGGCCGCTACACCTTC.

This sequence joins TRBV29-1 and TRBJ2-1; 13 nucleotides align to TRBD2. CDR3 size: 17 residues. Losses at the gene ends were 3 bases for V and 1 base for J; bases not matched to a gene: 6. Germline CDR1 is SQVTM and CDR2 is ANQGSEA. The CDR3, as DNA: TGCAGCGTTGACGGGACTAGCGGGGAAGTATCCTACAATGAGCAGTTCTTC. Translation gives CSVDGTSGEVSYNEQFF.